This TCR delta chain was recorded in a study of gammadelta T cells in human blood (TCRdb year 2020). Worth noting for this clone: Its antigen specificity is not known. A far larger clone is off by one base, so a read error is likely.

The receptor library was made with RT-PCR. The data were produced on an Illumina MiSeq. Clones were re-identified by TCRdb from the public reads with CATT, and rows with the same DNA were merged. For this sample there are 340 or so delta-chain clones; nearly 20% appear just once. The ten biggest clones cover approximately 64% of the sample. Here is what the overall study found, with its caveats: According to the study, polyclonal expansion of innate gamma-delta T cells right after birth appeared to be driven by microbial exposure.

Sequences GEAIGNYY (CDR1) and EKD (CDR2) are obtained from the germline V gene. CDR3 length: 14 amino acids, cysteine to phenylalanine. The kept DNA is CDR3 alone, 42 bases in frame from the first base. Cut back by 0 bases and 3 bases, the V and J ends lie 7 bases apart. The chain was built from TRDV2 and TRDJ2; TRDD3 is perhaps the D gene, given 6 matching bases. This TCR came from a human fetus. Material for sequencing was Vgamma9Vdelta2 gamma-delta T cells from fetal blood. The DNA is as follows: TGTGCCTGTGACACCATGGGGGTGACAGCACAACTCTTCTTT. Translation gives CACDTMGVTAQLFF.